The 27 T cell receptor beta chains listed next were all sequenced from one sample in a study of T cells in Graves' hyperthyroidism and ophthalmopathy. The source material, RNA transcripts, was used to amplify TCR beta CDR3 regions. During a first-round RT-PCR of the TCR CDR3, the HTBI primer set was used. TCRdb reanalysed the multiplex PCR reads using MiXCR and keeps one entry per CDR3 protein. The sample carries 530,000 or so distinct CDR3 sequences, approximately 44% recorded once. The sequencing input was peripheral blood or thyroid tissue (not recorded which). All receptors derive from a woman aged 18-29 years with Graves' hyperthyroidism.

This clonotype was recorded many times. This chain uses TRBV20-1 with TRBJ2-6; weak D call: TRBD2 (6 bases). Germline CDR1 is DFQATT and CDR2 is SNEGSKA (reference sequence). Trimming took off 6 bases at V and 1 base at J, with 16 bases between the two ends. This CDR3 has 16 residues. The CDR3 region is CSAPGTGGSGANVLTF. CDR3 nucleotides: TGCAGTGCACCTGGGACCGGGGGTTCTGGGGCCAACGTCCTGACTTTC.

The chain is built from TRBV20-1 and TRBJ1-1; D remains unclear. CDR1 is DFQATT, CDR2 SNEGSKA, per germline (reference sequence). V lost 6 bases to trimming and J lost 11 bases, with 25 bases between them. CDR3 length: 14 amino acids. The CDR3, as DNA: TGCAGTGCCAGCAGCCAAGTAGGAAAGGCGGAGGCTTTCTTT. Translated: CSASSQVGKAEAFF.

In its sample, this clonotype was seen many times. The chain has TRBV12-3 or TRBV12-4 and TRBJ1-1; possible D gene TRBD1, 6 bases. V dropped 6 bases and J dropped 8 bases, with 16 bases sitting between them. The CDR3 length is 13 residues. CDR3: CASSLRTDIEAFF. The CDR3 region has the DNA TGTGCCAGCAGCCTCAGGACAGATATAGAAGCTTTCTTT.

As to this clonotype: A much larger clonotype is one base distant, so this may be a read error. DNA for the CDR3: TGTGCCAGCAGTTACTCTGTTGGGGGCCGTAGCGATCAGCCCCAGCATTTT. It yields the protein CASSYSVGGRSDQPQHF. The rearrangement uses TRBV2 and TRBJ1-5; TRBD1 might be the D (6 bases). Germline V gene data show CDR1 as SNHLY and CDR2 as FYNNEI. The CDR3 runs to 17 residues.

This clonotype was seen repeatedly, ten times or more. The CDR3 here is CASSPQLGNTEAFF. The CDR3 DNA reads as TGTGCCAGCAGCCCCCAATTGGGGAACACTGAAGCTTTCTTT. This chain links TRBV7-6 with TRBJ1-1; D unresolved. V was shortened by 5 bases and J by 1 base, with 11 bases between the two germline ends. Per the germline V gene, CDR1 is SGHVS and CDR2 is FNYEAQ. The CDR3 spans 14 residues. The entire variable domain, with the rest obtained from reference TRBV7-6 and TRBJ1-1, is as follows: GAGVSQSPRYKVTKRGQDVALRCDPISGHVSLYWYRQALGQGPEFLTYFNYEAQQDKSGLPNDRFSAERPEGSISTLTIQRTEQRDSAMYRCASSPQLGNTEAFFGQGTRLTVV.

This clonotype was counted at least ten times. This chain joins TRBV7-9 and TRBJ2-7, with 8 positions matching TRBD2. The CDR3 loop spans 14 amino acids. Trimming removed 5 bases from V and 4 bases from J; junction bases left unmatched: 7. The germline V gene has CDR1 SEHNR and CDR2 FQNEAQ (reference sequence). Written as DNA, the CDR3 is TGTGCCAGCAGCCCCCCCCGGGAGGGGTACGAGCAGTACTTC. It yields the protein CASSPPREGYEQYF. Full variable domain (remainder filled in from reference TRBV7-9 and TRBJ2-7): DTGVSQNPRHKITKRGQNVTFRCDPISEHNRLYWYRQTLGQGPEFLTYFQNEAQLEKSRLLSDRFSAERPKGSFSTLEIQRTEQGDSAMYLCASSPPREGYEQYFGPGTRLTVT.

The sample holds a few counts of this clonotype. J is TRBJ1-2 and V is TRBV4-2; D call uncertain. Germline V gene sequence: CDR1 LGHNA, CDR2 YNFKEQ. CDR3 size: 11 residues. V shed 1 base and J shed 11 bases, with 8 bases lying between them. Here the CDR3 reads CASSQVTSYTF. In nucleotides, the CDR3 is TGTGCCAGCAGCCAAGTGACTAGTTACACCTTC.

V gene TRBV29-1 combines with J gene TRBJ2-5; 7 bases are a match to TRBD2. This CDR3 comprises 14 residues. CDR1 is SQVTM, CDR2 ANQGSEA, per germline. V shed 5 bases, J shed 0 bases, and the junction held 6 bases outside the gene matches. CDR3 sequence (DNA): TGCAGCGTTAAGGGTGGGGGGGACCAAGAGACCCAGTACTTC. Its translation: CSVKGGGDQETQYF.

In this sample, this clonotype turned up many times. This chain connects TRBV10-3 to TRBJ2-7; D is uncertain. V was shortened by 3 bases and J by 4 bases, with 10 bases between the two germline ends. The germline CDR1 and CDR2 sequences are ENHRY and SYGVKD. The CDR3 totals 13 residues. In DNA, the CDR3 is TGTGCCATCAGTGAAGGGCAGACATACGAGCAGTACTTC. Protein: CAISEGQTYEQYF.

This clonotype was picked up many times. This sequence joins TRBV12-3 or TRBV12-4 and TRBJ1-5, with 9 bases identical to TRBD1. Trimming at V came to 2 bases and at J to 3 bases, leaving 5 bases not matched to a gene. This CDR3 spans 16 amino acids. The DNA of the CDR3 is TGTGCCAGCAGTTTATATGGACAGGGGCACAATCAGCCCCAGCATTTT. Protein product: CASSLYGQGHNQPQHF.

In this sample, this clonotype turned up a few times. V usage is TRBV29-1 and J usage is TRBJ1-5; 9 bases fit TRBD1. CDR1 and CDR2 from the germline V gene are SQVTM and ANQGSEA. V gave up 4 bases and J gave up 9 bases; unmatched junction bases: 7. The CDR3 extends over 13 amino acids. CDR3 sequence: CSVGGTGFSPQHF. CDR3 nucleotides: TGCAGCGTTGGAGGGACAGGGTTTTCGCCCCAGCATTTT.

There are many counts of this clonotype. The rearrangement links TRBV19 to TRBJ1-3, with a tentative D call TRBD1 (5 bases). The V gene's germline CDR1 is LNHDA and CDR2 SQIVND (reference sequence). With 7 bases removed from V and 3 bases from J, the gap between germline ends came to 13 bases. There are 14 residues in the CDR3. CDR3 DNA: TGTGCCAGTAACTCGGACACGGATGGAAACACCATATATTTT. It encodes CASNSDTDGNTIYF.

This clonotype has only one observation. V and J are TRBV20-1 and TRBJ1-5; possibly TRBD1 for D (6 bases). Trimming shortened V by 6 bases and J by 2 bases, and 14 bases separated the two germline ends. Per the germline V gene, CDR1 is DFQATT and CDR2 is SNEGSKA (reference sequence). The CDR3 is 14 amino acids. The CDR3 loop reads CSADTGMGNQPQHF. Written as DNA, the CDR3 is TGCAGTGCGGATACAGGGATGGGCAATCAGCCCCAGCATTTT.

A remark on this clonotype: This sequence may be a read error, since a much larger clone differs from it by one base. The rearrangement links TRBV2 to TRBJ2-7; 9 bases fit TRBD1. J was trimmed by 2 bases and V by 6 bases; bases with no gene match: 11. This CDR3 spans 16 amino acids. CDR1 is SNHLY, CDR2 FYNNEI, per germline. For the CDR3, the DNA is TGTGCCAGCAGCCCACCCCGGACAGGGGAAACCTACGAGCAGTACTTC. It translates to CASSPPRTGETYEQYF.

Points on this clonotype: One end of the junction fails to match germline, which may point to a read error. The gene calls are TRBV10-1 and TRBJ2-5; no firm D call. The CDR3 loop spans 15 amino acids. Looked up from germline, CDR1 is WNHNN and CDR2 is SYGVQD (reference sequence). CDR3 coding DNA: TGTGCCACCAGTGAATCACGTTGGGGTTTGGAGACCCAGTACTTC. It codes for CATSESRWGLETQYF.

This sequence joins TRBV7-3 and TRBJ2-7, with 8 bases aligning to TRBD2. The J call may be incorrect, as the DNA end agrees better with TRBJ2-1. There are 14 residues in the CDR3. Germline-derived CDR1 and CDR2 are SGHTA and FQGTGA. The CDR3 here is CASSREGDDNEQFF. CDR3 nucleotide sequence: TGTGCCAGCAGTCGGGAGGGTGACGACAATGAGCAGTTCTTC.

The CDR3 spells CSARPQGGSPDTQYF. The CDR3 nucleotides read TGCAGTGCTAGGCCGCAGGGGGGATCCCCAGATACGCAGTACTTC. This chain joins TRBV20-1 and TRBJ2-7, with D possibly matching TRBD1 (7 bases). This CDR3 comprises 15 residues. Germline values: CDR1 DFQATT, CDR2 SNEGSKA (reference sequence). Deletions cut 3 bases from V and 9 bases from J, with 24 bases between.

This chain connects TRBV20-1 to TRBJ2-7; TRBD2 matches 10 bases. The V gene end was trimmed by 3 bases and the J gene end by 6 bases; junction bases not matched to a gene: 5. The germline gives CDR1 DFQATT, CDR2 SNEGSKA (reference sequence). The CDR3 sequence is 13 residues long. CDR3: CSARSGLAVEQYF. The CDR3 DNA reads as TGCAGTGCTAGGTCCGGACTAGCGGTCGAGCAGTACTTC.

As for this clonotype: The CDR3 carries no conserved terminal phenylalanine or tryptophan, so it likely arises from a read error. The limits of the CDR3 on the DNA are not certain, so only TCRdb's listed CDR3 is given. This chain's CDR3 is CASSVDRDTNI. The V call is TRBV7-8, the J call TRBJ2-7; TRBD1 is the table's D call, not checked against the DNA. The germline gives CDR1 SGHVS, CDR2 FQNEAQ. The CDR3 numbers 11 amino acids, ends counted.

The V call is TRBV15, the J call TRBJ2-1; 7 bases fit TRBD2. Germline V gives CDR1 LNHNV, CDR2 YYDKDF (reference sequence). J gave up 3 bases and V 9 bases, and 11 bases lay outside the gene matches. This CDR3 comprises 15 residues. This chain's CDR3 is CATQRGRGYYNEQFF. CDR3 coding DNA: TGTGCCACACAACGGGGGAGGGGTTACTACAATGAGCAGTTCTTC.

This clonotype was seen a handful of times. The CDR3 DNA sequence: TGTGCCAGCAGCCAAGCCTCACTAGCGCAGGACGAGCAGTACTTC. This sequence encodes CASSQASLAQDEQYF. The gene calls are TRBV4-2 and TRBJ2-7; 7 nucleotides line up with TRBD2. J gave up 5 bases and V 1 base, and 8 bases lay outside the gene matches. From germline, CDR1 is LGHNA and CDR2 YNFKEQ. The CDR3 spans 15 residues.

The V and J genes are TRBV6-1 and TRBJ1-1; D uncertain. Germline V lookup: CDR1 MNHNS, CDR2 SASEGT. The CDR3 consists of 14 residues. The V and J ends lost 3 bases and 6 bases respectively, with 14 bases between them. As DNA, the CDR3 is TGTGCCAGCAGTGATTCTCACAAGGGCTCTGAAGCTTTCTTT. Translating gives CASSDSHKGSEAFF.

Regarding this clonotype: This is likely a read error, given that the CDR3 carries no conserved phenylalanine or tryptophan at its end. It is unclear where the CDR3 begins or ends on the DNA, so no DNA is shown, and the CDR3 is as TCRdb lists it. The rearrangement joins TRBV7-9 to TRBJ2-7; no check of the table's D call, TRBD1, against the DNA was made. Counting both end residues, the CDR3 totals 9 amino acids. The germline V gene encodes CDR1 SEHNR and CDR2 FQNEAQ (reference sequence). CDR3 amino acids: CASSPGGYT.

This clonotype turned up a few times. J is TRBJ2-6 and V is TRBV29-1; D is unclear. Per germline, CDR1 SQVTM and CDR2 ANQGSEA. V lost 3 bases and J 1 base, leaving 10 bases between the germline ends. The CDR3 has 15 amino acids. The CDR3 here is CSVDAGSSGANVLTF. The DNA for the CDR3 is TGCAGCGTTGATGCAGGATCTTCTGGGGCCAACGTCCTGACTTTC.

The chain carries TRBV29-1 and TRBJ2-7; 12 positions match TRBD1. The CDR3 has 12 amino acids. J was trimmed by 7 bases and V by 8 bases; bases with no gene match: 6. The germline CDR1 and CDR2 sequences are SQVTM and ANQGSEA. CDR3 residues: CSLGQGAEEQYF. The DNA for the CDR3 is TGCAGCTTGGGACAGGGGGCGGAAGAGCAGTACTTC.

This sequence joins TRBV2 and TRBJ2-4; a possible D gene is TRBD1 (6 bases). Germline lookup yields CDR1 SNHLY and CDR2 FYNNEI. The CDR3 extends over 15 amino acids. V lost 6 bases, J lost 0 bases, and 12 bases lay in between. The CDR3 coding sequence is TGTGCCAGCAGCTTGGACAGCCTAGCCAAAAACATTCAGTACTTC. As protein: CASSLDSLAKNIQYF.

This clonotype was counted many times. The CDR3 region is CASSSRTRAFFYEQYF. CDR3 coding DNA: TGTGCCAGCAGTTCCCGGACTAGGGCATTTTTCTACGAGCAGTACTTC. The V call is TRBV12-3 or TRBV12-4, the J call TRBJ2-7; 7 nucleotides align to TRBD2. V lost 4 bases, J lost 3 bases, and 12 bases stayed unmatched. CDR3 length: 16 residues.